The present TCR beta chain was sequenced within a study of blood T cell repertoires in COVID-19. Methods used by the authors: Scientists estimated how many nucleated cells there were by amplifying reference gene primers. Profiling relied on immunoSEQ multiplex PCR, and the TCRdb table lists in-frame clones only, not all of them. That table is the source of V, J and clone size, and D and trimming were worked out from the DNA. Found here are around 70,000 clones, around 85% of them singletons; the top ten hold approximately 9.2%. Germline V gives CDR1 KGHSH, CDR2 LQKENI. With V trimmed by 6 bases and J by 3 bases, 5 bases remained unmatched. The CDR3 has 16 residues.

The receptor's source is a woman aged 45-60 years with acute or convalescent COVID-19. The V and J genes are TRBV18 and TRBJ2-3; 14 nucleotides match TRBD2. Sequencing was carried out using peripheral blood. CDR3: CASSSGLAGATDTQYF. DNA of the CDR3: TGTGCCAGCTCCTCGGGACTAGCGGGAGCAACAGATACGCAGTATTTT.